This T cell receptor (beta chain) originates from a study of blood T cell repertoires in COVID-19. Study overall: Researchers got acute and convalescent COVID-19 samples from the United States, Italy and Spain.

Germline loops: CDR1 SNHLY, CDR2 FYNNEI. V shed 8 bases and J 6 bases; nucleotides not matched to a gene: 4. This CDR3 has 13 residues. Per the original data handling: Estimation of nucleated cell counts relied on the amplification of reference gene primers. The protocol was immunoSEQ multiplex PCR, while the TCRdb copy is restricted to in-frame clones and leaves out a portion. The DNA was the basis for D and trimming; V, J and clone size are from that table. The sample has around 270,000 clones, roughly 89% seen once; the top ten hold 4.6%. The sequence came from a man in his forties or fifties with acute or convalescent COVID-19. The sample comprised peripheral blood. V usage is TRBV2 and J usage is TRBJ1-5; 10 bases align to TRBD1. The CDR3, as DNA: TGTGCCAGCGCCGGGACAGGGGTTCAGCCCCAGCATTTT. Encoded protein: CASAGTGVQPQHF.